This T cell receptor beta chain was obtained from a study of blood T cell repertoires in COVID-19. Method: immunoSEQ multiplex PCR; TCRdb's copy keeps in-frame clones and lacks some. The sample carries about 47,000 clones, 83% recorded once. Germline V gene lookup returns CDR1 LNHDA and CDR2 SQIVND (reference sequence). The V end lost 2 bases, the J end lost 7 bases, and 9 bases lay between the germline ends. This CDR3 has 13 amino acids. The TCR comes from a man in his 60s with active COVID-19. The genes are TRBV19 and TRBJ2-1, with TRBD1 as a possible D gene (6 bases). Sequencing was performed on peripheral blood. CDR3 nucleotide sequence: TGTGCCAGTAGTATACTGGGGGCTAATGAGCAGTTCTTC. Protein sequence: CASSILGANEQFF.